Here is one TCR beta chain with its context. It was RNA transcripts that yielded the amplified TCR beta CDR3 regions. First-round RT-PCR with HTBI primers amplified the TCR CDR3 region. TCRdb itself ran the multiplex PCR reads through MiXCR, one entry per CDR3 protein. The sample holds 560,000 or so distinct CDR3 sequences, about 45% seen once. This record belongs to a study of T cells in Graves' hyperthyroidism and ophthalmopathy. Hyperthyroidism had been newly diagnosed in patients aged 18 to 65, and its duration was under 2 months. Diagnostic assessment was based on clinical symptoms, serum thyroxine and TRAb, thyroid ultrasound and orbital computed tomography. This TCR was recovered from a woman in her late teens or twenties with Graves' hyperthyroidism. Sequencing input: peripheral blood or thyroid tissue (not recorded which).

DNA for the CDR3: TGCAGCGTTCTGCCGAGACTAGCGCGCCAAGAGACCCAGTACTTC. Translation: CSVLPRLARQETQYF. This chain links TRBV29-1 with TRBJ2-5; the match to TRBD2 covers 8 bases. V dropped 5 bases and J dropped 1; count of bases not matched to a gene: 9. This CDR3 is built from 15 residues. Germline V CDR1 and CDR2: SQVTM, ANQGSEA.